This T cell receptor (beta chain) was captured by sequencing in a study of early T cells in non-severe SARS-CoV-2 infection. Researchers tagged individual cDNA molecules with unique molecular identifiers. One entry per CDR3 protein results from TCRdb running MiXCR on the 5' RACE reads. The sample shows 20,000 to 25,000 distinct CDR3 sequences, 4.5% to 5.5% of them seen only once. This clonotype has a count of ten or more. The germline V gene encodes CDR1 KGHSH and CDR2 LQKENI. This CDR3 spans 14 amino acids. V shed 6 bases, J shed 6 bases, and the junction held 5 bases outside the gene matches. The sample consisted of whole blood. The receptor's source is an adult who was a healthcare worker with PCR-confirmed SARS-CoV-2 infection or an uninfected control (not recorded which). The chain carries TRBV18 and TRBJ1-5, with 10 bases that match TRBD1. This chain's CDR3 is CASSDRGQSQPQHF. DNA for the CDR3: TGTGCCAGCTCCGACAGGGGGCAGAGTCAGCCCCAGCATTTT.